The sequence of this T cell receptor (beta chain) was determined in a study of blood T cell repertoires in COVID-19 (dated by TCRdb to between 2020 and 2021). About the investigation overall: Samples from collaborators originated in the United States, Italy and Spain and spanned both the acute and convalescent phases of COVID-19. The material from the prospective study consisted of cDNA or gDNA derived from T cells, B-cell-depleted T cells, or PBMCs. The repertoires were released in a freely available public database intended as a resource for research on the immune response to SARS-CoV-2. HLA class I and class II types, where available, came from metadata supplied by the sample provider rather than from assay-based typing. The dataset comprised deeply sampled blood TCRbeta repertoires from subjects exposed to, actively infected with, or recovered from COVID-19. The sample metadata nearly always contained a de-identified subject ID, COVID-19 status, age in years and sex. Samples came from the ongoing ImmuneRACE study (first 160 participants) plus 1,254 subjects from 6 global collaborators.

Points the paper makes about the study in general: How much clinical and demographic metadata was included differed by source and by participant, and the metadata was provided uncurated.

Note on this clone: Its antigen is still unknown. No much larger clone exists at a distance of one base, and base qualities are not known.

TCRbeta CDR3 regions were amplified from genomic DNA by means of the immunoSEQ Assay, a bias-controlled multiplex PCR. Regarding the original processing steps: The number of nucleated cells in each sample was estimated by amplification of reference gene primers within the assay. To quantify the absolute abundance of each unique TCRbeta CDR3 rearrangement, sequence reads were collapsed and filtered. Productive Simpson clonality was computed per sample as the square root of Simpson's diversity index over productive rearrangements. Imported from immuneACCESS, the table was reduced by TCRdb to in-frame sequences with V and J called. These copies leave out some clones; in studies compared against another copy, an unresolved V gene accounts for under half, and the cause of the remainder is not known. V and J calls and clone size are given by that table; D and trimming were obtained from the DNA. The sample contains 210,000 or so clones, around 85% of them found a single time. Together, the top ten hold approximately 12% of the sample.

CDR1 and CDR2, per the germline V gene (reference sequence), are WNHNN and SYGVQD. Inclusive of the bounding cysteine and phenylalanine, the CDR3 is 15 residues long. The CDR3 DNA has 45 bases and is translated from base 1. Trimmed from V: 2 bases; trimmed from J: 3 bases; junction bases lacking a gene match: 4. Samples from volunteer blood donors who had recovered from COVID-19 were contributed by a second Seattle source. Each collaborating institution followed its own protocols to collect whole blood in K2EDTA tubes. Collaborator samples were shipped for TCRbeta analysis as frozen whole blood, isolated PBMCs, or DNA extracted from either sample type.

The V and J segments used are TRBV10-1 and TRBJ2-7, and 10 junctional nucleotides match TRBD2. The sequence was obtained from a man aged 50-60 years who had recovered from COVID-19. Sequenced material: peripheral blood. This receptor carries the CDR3 CASSEEAGGDYEQYF. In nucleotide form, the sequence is TGCGCCAGCAGTGAGGAAGCGGGAGGGGACTACGAGCAGTACTTC.